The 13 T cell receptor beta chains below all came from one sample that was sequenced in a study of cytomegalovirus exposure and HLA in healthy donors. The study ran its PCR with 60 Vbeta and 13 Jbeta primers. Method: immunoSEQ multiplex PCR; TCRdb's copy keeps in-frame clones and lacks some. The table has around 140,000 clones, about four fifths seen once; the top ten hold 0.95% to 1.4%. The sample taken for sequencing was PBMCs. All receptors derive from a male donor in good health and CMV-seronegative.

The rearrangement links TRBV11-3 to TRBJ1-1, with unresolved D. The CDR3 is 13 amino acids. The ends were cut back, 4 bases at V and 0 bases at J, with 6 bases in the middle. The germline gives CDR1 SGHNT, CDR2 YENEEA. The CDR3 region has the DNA TGTGCCAGCAGCTCCGACATGAACACTGAAGCTTTCTTT. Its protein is CASSSDMNTEAFF.

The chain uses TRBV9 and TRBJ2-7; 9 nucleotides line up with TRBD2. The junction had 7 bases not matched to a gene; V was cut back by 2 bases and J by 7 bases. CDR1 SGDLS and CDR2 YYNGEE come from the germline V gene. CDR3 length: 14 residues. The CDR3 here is CASSVARGGGEQYF. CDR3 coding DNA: TGTGCCAGCAGCGTCGCGCGGGGGGGAGGGGAGCAGTACTTC. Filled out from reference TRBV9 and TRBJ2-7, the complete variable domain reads DSGVTQTPKHLITATGQRVTLRCSPRSGDLSVYWYQQSLDQGLQFLIQYYNGEERAKGNILERFSAQQFPDLHSELNLSSLELGDSALYFCASSVARGGGEQYFGPGTRLTVT.

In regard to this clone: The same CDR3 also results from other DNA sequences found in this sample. CDR3 residues: CASSVGQNTEAFF. The DNA for the CDR3 is TGTGCCAGCAGTGTCGGACAGAACACTGAAGCTTTCTTT. The chain has TRBV2 and TRBJ1-1, with D tentatively TRBD1 (5 bases). In germline, CDR1 is SNHLY, CDR2 FYNNEI. V lost 4 bases and J lost 1, with 7 bases in between. The CDR3 runs to 13 residues.

CDR3 DNA: TGTGCCAGCAGCTACCGGGACAGCTCCTACGAGCAGTACTTC. It codes for CASSYRDSSYEQYF. This rearrangement joins TRBV7-2 to TRBJ2-7, with 7 bases that match TRBD1. V dropped 4 bases and J dropped 0; count of bases not matched to a gene: 3. The germline CDR1 and CDR2 sequences are SGHTA and FQGNSA. This CDR3 is built from 14 residues.

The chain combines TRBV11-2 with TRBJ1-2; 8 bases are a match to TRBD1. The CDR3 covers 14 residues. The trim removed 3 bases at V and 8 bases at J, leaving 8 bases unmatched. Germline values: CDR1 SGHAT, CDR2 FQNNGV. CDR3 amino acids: CASSLPRTGNGYTF. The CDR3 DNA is TGTGCCAGCAGCTTGCCTCGGACAGGGAACGGCTACACCTTC.

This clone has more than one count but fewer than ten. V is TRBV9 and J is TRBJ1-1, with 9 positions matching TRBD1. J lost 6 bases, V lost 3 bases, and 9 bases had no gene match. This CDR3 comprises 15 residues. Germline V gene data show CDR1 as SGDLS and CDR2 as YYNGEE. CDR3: CASSAGGDRVAEAFF. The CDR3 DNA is TGTGCCAGCAGCGCCGGGGGGGACAGGGTGGCTGAAGCTTTCTTT.

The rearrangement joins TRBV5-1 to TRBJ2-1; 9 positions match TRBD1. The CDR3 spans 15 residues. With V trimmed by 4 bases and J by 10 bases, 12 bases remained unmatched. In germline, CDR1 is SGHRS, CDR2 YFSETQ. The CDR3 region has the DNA TGCGCCAGCAGCCCACGGACAGGGGAGTTCAGGGAGCAGTTCTTC. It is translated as CASSPRTGEFREQFF.

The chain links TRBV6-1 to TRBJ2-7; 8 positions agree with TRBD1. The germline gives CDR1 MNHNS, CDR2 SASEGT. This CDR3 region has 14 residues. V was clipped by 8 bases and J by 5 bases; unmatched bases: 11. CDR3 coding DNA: TGTGCCAGCGGAAAACAGGGGGATGTCGACGAGCAGTACTTC. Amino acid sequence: CASGKQGDVDEQYF.

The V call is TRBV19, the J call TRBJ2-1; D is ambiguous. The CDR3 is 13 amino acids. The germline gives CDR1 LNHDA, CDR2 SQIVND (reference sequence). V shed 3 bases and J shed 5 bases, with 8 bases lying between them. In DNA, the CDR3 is TGTGCCAGTAGTATCGCGCTGAACAATGAGCAGTTCTTC. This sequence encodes CASSIALNNEQFF.

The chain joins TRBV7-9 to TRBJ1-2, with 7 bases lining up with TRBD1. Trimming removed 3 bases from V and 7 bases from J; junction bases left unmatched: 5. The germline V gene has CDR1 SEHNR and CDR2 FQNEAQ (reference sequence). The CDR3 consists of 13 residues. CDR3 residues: CASSFGTEGGYTF. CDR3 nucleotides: TGTGCCAGCAGCTTCGGGACAGAGGGTGGCTACACCTTC.

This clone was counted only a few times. This CDR3 reads CASRGRAEGYEQYF. The CDR3 DNA reads as TGCGCCAGCCGGGGGAGGGCAGAAGGCTACGAGCAGTACTTC. The rearrangement uses TRBV5-1 and TRBJ2-7, with 7 bases lining up with TRBD2. CDR3 length: 14 amino acids. Germline V gene sequence: CDR1 SGHRS, CDR2 YFSETQ. The ends lost 7 bases at V and 3 bases at J; junction bases unmatched: 10.

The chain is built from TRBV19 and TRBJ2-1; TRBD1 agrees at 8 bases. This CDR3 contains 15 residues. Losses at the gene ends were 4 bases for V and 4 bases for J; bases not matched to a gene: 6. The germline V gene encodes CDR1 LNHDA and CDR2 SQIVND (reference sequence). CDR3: CASSTPGQAYNEQFF. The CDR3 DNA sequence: TGTGCCAGTAGTACGCCGGGACAGGCTTACAATGAGCAGTTCTTC.

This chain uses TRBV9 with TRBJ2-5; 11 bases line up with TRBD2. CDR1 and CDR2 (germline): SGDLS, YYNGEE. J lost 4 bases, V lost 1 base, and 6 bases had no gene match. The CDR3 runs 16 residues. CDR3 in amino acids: CASSVLAGGPLETQYF. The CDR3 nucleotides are TGTGCCAGCAGCGTACTAGCGGGGGGCCCGTTAGAGACCCAGTACTTC.